This paragraph reports one TCR beta chain. Its antigen remains unknown. Little can be read into the size of this beta chain, an off-target read in a library designed for alpha chains. The time point: sample taken at primary tumor resection. This specimen belongs to a study of spatial heterogeneity in lung cancer. Study-level background: Consistently, beta-chain sequences turned up in larger numbers than alpha-chain sequences did.

V lost 4 bases to trimming and J lost 0 bases; unmatched junction nucleotides: 6. The CDR3 extends over 16 amino acids. Germline V gene sequence: CDR1 SGHRS, CDR2 YFSETQ. A unique molecular identifier was attached to every TCR cDNA molecule. MiXCR, run by TCRdb on the 5' RACE reads, gives a single entry per CDR3 protein. The top ten clones hold 23% of a sample with 270 or so distinct CDR3 sequences, about 42% of them seen once. Study-level results: Intratumoral expanded alpha and beta TCR counts were found to track tumor mutation counts.

V and J are TRBV5-1 and TRBJ2-2; 7 bases are a match to TRBD1. The source was lung tumor tissue, collected at surgery. This TCR was recovered from a male donor with early-stage non-small cell lung cancer. The CDR3 is CASSPQQGPNTGELFF. As DNA, the CDR3 is TGCGCCAGCAGCCCCCAACAGGGGCCGAACACCGGGGAGCTGTTTTTT. Combining the CDR3 with reference TRBV5-1 and TRBJ2-2 gives the whole variable domain KAGVTQTPRYLIKTRGQQVTLSCSPISGHRSVSWYQQTPGQGLQFLFEYFSETQRNKGNFPGRFSGRQFSNSRSEMNVSTLELGDSALYLCASSPQQGPNTGELFFGEGSRLTVL.